This record looks at one T cell receptor (beta chain) sequence and its context. Antigen specificity is unknown. Within the sample, other DNA sequences also encode this same CDR3. The data are from a study of OX40 agonist ivuxolimab in advanced cancers. Study summary: Partial responses, seen in three patients, involved one hepatocellular carcinoma and two cutaneous melanomas.

The germline V gene encodes CDR1 ENHRY and CDR2 SYGVKD. The CDR3 is made up of 14 amino acids. Trimming cost V 6 bases and J 2 bases, with 13 bases left between them. The protocol was immunoSEQ multiplex PCR, while the TCRdb copy is restricted to in-frame clones and leaves out a portion. Altogether about 16,000 clones are present, approximately 80% being singletons, with the ten largest covering approximately 13%. Whole-study findings and limits: CD4+ T cells averaged fewer expanded clones than CD8+ T cells. Compared with others, partial responders at 0.1-3.0 mg/kg displayed clonal expansion among the lowest. Circulating CD4+ and CD8+ T cells showed clonal expansion by week 6 at 0.1 to 3.0 mg/kg.

This chain links TRBV10-3 with TRBJ2-5, with D perhaps TRBD2 (7 bases). This clonotype was obtained from an adult with an advanced solid tumor such as melanoma, head and neck, liver or kidney cancer. Sequenced here: CD4+ or CD8+ T cells sorted from blood, sampled in a trial of the OX40 agonist ivuxolimab. The CDR3 coding sequence is TGTGCCATCAGGGGGGAGGGGGGTCAAGAGACCCAGTACTTC. This encodes CAIRGEGGQETQYF.